This TCR beta chain was obtained from a study of regulatory T cells in long-lasting Graves disease. The wider study: The term persistent Graves' disease signified upward of 5 years on antithyroid drugs with positive TSH receptor antibodies. Regarding the study as a whole: TCR diversity was lower in persistent Graves' patients than in newly diagnosed ones.

In building TCR beta libraries, iRepertoire HTBI primers were used together with Arm-PCR of CDR3 regions. MiXCR, run by TCRdb on the multiplex PCR reads, gives a single entry per CDR3 protein. The sample records 450,000 or so distinct CDR3 sequences, about 22% being singletons. The table lists this clonotype with a few counts. Its specificity is unknown. Time point specified: persistent/refractory GD, antithyroid drugs over 5 years with positive TRAb. RNA from PBMCs was the source of the TCR library. This receptor was identified in a female donor with Graves disease. Specimen: peripheral blood mononuclear cells (PBMCs), collected when the disease was refractory, from a patient treated with antithyroid drugs.

The CDR3: CASSGIGTVEETQYF. The DNA of the CDR3 is TGCGCCAGCAGTGGCATAGGGACAGTTGAAGAGACCCAGTACTTC. The gene calls are TRBV5-1 and TRBJ2-5, with 7 bases that match TRBD1. Germline CDR1 and CDR2: SGHRS and YFSETQ. The CDR3 extends over 15 amino acids. Trimming removed 5 bases from V and 3 bases from J; junction bases left unmatched: 10.